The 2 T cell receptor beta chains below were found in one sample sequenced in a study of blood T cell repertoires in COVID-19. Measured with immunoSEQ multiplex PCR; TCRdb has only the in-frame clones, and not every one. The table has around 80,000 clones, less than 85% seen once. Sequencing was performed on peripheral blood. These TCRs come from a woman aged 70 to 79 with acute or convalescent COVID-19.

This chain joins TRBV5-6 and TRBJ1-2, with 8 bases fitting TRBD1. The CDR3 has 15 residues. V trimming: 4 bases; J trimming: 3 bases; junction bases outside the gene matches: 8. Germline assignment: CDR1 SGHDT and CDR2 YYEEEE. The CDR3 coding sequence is TGTGCCAGCAGCACCAGGACAGGGAGGTACTATGGCTACACCTTC. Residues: CASSTRTGRYYGYTF.

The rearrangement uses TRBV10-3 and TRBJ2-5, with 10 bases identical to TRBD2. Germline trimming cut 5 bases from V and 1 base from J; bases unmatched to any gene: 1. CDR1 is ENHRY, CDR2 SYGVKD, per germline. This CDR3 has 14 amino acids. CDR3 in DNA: TGTGCCATCAGTAGGACTAGCGGCCAAGAGACCCAGTACTTC. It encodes CAISRTSGQETQYF.